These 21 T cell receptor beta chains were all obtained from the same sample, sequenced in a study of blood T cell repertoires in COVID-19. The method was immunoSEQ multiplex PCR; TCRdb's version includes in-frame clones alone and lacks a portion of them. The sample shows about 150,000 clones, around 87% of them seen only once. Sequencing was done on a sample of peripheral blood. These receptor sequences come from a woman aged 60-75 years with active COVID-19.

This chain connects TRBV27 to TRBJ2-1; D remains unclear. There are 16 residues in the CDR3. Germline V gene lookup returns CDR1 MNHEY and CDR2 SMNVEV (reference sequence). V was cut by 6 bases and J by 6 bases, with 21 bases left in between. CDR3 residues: CASRLINPPTGNEQFF. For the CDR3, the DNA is TGTGCCAGCAGGCTCATAAACCCTCCAACTGGCAATGAGCAGTTCTTC.

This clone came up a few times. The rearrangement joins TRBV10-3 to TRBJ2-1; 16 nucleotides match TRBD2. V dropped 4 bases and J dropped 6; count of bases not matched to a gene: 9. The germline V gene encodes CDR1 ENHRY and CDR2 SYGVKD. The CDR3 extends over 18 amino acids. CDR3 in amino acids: CAISGGLAGGSSGNEQFF. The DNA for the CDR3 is TGTGCCATCAGTGGGGGACTAGCGGGAGGGTCCTCCGGCAATGAGCAGTTCTTC.

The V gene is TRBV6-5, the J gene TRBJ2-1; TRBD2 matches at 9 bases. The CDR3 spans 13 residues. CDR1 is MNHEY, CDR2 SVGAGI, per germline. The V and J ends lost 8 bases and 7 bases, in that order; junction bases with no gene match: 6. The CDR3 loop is CASLGLALNEQFF. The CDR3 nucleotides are TGTGCCAGCTTGGGACTAGCCTTGAATGAGCAGTTCTTC.

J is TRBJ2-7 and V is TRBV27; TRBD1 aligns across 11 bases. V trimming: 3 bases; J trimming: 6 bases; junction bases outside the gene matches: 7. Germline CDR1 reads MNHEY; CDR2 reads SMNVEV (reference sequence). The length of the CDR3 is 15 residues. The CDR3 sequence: CASSFYADRGREQYF. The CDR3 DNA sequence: TGTGCCAGCAGTTTCTATGCGGACAGGGGGCGCGAGCAGTACTTC.

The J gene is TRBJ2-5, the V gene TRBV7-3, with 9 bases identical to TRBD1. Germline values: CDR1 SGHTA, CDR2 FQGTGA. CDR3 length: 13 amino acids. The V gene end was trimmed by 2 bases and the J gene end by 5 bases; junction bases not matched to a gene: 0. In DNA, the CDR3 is TGTGCCAGCAGCTTAGGGACAGGGGAGACCCAGTACTTC. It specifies CASSLGTGETQYF.

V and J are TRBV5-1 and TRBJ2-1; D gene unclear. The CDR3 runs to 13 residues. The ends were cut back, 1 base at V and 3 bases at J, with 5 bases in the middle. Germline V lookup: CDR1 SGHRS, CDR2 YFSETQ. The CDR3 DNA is TGCGCCAGCAGCTTGCGGGTCTACAATGAGCAGTTCTTC. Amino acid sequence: CASSLRVYNEQFF.

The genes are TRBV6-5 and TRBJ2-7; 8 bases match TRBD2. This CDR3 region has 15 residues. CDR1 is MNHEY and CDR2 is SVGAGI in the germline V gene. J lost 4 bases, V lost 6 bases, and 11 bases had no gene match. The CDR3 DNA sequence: TGTGCCAGCAGACTCGGGAGGGGGGGAGAATACGAGCAGTACTTC. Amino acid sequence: CASRLGRGGEYEQYF.

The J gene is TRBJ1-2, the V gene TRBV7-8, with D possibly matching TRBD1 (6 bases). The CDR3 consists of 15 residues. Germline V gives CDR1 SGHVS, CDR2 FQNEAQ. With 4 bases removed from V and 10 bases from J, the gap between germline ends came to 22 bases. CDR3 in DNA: TGTGCCAGCAGCTCCTCAGCGGGGGGCGGGACCCACTACACCTTC. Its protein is CASSSSAGGGTHYTF.

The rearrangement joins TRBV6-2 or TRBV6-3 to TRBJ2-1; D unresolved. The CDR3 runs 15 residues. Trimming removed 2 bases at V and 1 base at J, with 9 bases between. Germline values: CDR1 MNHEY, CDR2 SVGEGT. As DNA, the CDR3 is TGTGCCAGCAGTTACCCACTGCCGTCCTACAATGAGCAGTTCTTC. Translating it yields CASSYPLPSYNEQFF.

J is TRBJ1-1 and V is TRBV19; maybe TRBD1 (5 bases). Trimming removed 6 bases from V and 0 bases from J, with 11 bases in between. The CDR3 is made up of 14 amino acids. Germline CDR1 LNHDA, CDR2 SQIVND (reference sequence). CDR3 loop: CASSSYRMNTEAFF. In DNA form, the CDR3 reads TGTGCCAGTAGCTCTTACAGGATGAACACTGAAGCTTTCTTT.

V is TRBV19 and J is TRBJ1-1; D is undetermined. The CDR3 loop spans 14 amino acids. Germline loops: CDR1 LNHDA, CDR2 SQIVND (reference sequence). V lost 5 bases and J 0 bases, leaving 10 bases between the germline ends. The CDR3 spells CASSAQHMNTEAFF. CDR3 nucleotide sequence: TGTGCCAGTAGTGCTCAACACATGAACACTGAAGCTTTCTTT.

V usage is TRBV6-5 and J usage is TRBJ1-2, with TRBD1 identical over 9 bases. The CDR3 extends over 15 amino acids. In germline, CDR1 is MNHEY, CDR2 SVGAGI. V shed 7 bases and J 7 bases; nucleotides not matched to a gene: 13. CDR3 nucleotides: TGTGCCAGCAATCGGGACAGGGTTTTATTCGGTGGCTACACCTTC. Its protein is CASNRDRVLFGGYTF.

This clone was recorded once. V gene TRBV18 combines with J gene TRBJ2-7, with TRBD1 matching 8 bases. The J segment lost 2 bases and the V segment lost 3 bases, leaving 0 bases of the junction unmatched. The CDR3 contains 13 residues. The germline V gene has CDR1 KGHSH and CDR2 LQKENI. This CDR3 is CASSPTGAYEQYF. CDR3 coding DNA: TGTGCCAGCTCACCGACAGGGGCCTACGAGCAGTACTTC.

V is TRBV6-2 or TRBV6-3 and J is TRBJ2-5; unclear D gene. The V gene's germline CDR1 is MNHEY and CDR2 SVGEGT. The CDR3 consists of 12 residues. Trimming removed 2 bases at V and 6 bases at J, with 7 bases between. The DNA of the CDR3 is TGTGCCAGCAGTTACGGGCCGCAGACCCAGTACTTC. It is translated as CASSYGPQTQYF.

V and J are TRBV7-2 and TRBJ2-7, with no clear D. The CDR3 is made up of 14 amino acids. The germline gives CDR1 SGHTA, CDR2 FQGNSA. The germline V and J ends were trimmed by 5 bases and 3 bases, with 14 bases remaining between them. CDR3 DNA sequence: TGTGCCAGCAGCCACCGTATTGGCCACTACGAGCAGTACTTC. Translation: CASSHRIGHYEQYF.

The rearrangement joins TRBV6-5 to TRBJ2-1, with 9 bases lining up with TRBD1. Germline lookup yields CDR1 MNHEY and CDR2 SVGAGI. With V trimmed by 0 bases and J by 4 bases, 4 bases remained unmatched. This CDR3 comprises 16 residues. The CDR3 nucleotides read TGTGCCAGCAGTTACTCTGCGGACAGGGGTTACAATGAGCAGTTCTTC. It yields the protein CASSYSADRGYNEQFF.

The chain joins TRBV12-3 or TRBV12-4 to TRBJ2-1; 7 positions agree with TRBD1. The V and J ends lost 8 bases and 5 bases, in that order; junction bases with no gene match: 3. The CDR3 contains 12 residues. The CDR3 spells CASGDRDNEQFF. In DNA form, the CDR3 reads TGTGCCAGCGGCGACAGGGACAATGAGCAGTTCTTC.

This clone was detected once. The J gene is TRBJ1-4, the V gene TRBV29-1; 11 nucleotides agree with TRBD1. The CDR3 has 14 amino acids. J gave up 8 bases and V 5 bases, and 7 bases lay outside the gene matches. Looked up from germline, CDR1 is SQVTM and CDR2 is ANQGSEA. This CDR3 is CSVRTGGGREKLFF. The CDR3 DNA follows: TGCAGCGTTAGGACAGGGGGCGGAAGGGAAAAACTGTTTTTT.

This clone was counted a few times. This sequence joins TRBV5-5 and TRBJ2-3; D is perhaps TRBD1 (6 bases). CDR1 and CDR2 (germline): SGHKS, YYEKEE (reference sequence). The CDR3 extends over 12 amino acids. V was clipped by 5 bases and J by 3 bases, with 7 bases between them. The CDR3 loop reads CASRGATDTQYF. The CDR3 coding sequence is TGTGCCAGCAGGGGGGCGACAGATACGCAGTATTTT.

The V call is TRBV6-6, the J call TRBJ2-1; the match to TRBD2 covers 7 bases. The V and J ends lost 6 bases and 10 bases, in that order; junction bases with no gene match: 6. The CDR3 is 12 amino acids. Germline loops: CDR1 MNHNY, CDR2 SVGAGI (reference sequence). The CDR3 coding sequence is TGTGCCAGCAGCCTCAGCGGGAACGAGCAGTTCTTC. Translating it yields CASSLSGNEQFF.

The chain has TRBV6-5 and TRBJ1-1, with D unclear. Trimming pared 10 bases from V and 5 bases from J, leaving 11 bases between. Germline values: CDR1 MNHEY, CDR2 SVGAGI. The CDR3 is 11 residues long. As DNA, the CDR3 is TGTGCCATTCAGGATGGGACTGAAGCTTTCTTT. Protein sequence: CAIQDGTEAFF.